These 25 T cell receptor beta chains came from one sample sequenced in a study of blood T cell repertoires in COVID-19 (dated by TCRdb to the early 2020s). Receptor amplification or capture employed the immunoSEQ multiplex PCR assay. This immuneACCESS table, as held by TCRdb, lists in-frame sequences with V and J called but not all clones. Of the missing ones, under half trace to an unresolved V gene in checked studies; the others have no known cause. This sample holds about 440,000 clones; 90% were observed only once. The ten largest account for around 0.6% of the sample. The material sequenced was PBMCs or T cells enriched from blood (not recorded which). These receptors all stem from a man aged 18-30 years who had recovered from COVID-19.

The chain links TRBV18 to TRBJ2-5, with 7 bases fitting TRBD1. J lost 1 base, V lost 6 bases, and 8 bases had no gene match. Germline V gene sequence: CDR1 KGHSH, CDR2 LQKENI. This CDR3 is 15 amino acids long. CDR3 nucleotide sequence: TGTGCCAGCTCGCGCCGGGACAGCCCCCAAGAGACCCAGTACTTC. It codes for CASSRRDSPQETQYF. The complete variable domain, with remaining parts taken from reference TRBV18 and TRBJ2-5, reads NAGVMQNPRHLVRRRGQEARLRCSPMKGHSHVYWYRQLPEEGLKFMVYLQKENIIDESGMPKERFSAEFPKEGPSILRIQQVVRGDSAAYFCASSRRDSPQETQYFGPGTRLLVL.

The chain is built from TRBV9 and TRBJ1-1; the D gene is possibly TRBD1 (5 bases). Trimming took 0 bases from V and 5 from J, leaving 14 bases between them. Germline V gene sequence: CDR1 SGDLS, CDR2 YYNGEE. The CDR3 covers 15 residues. This CDR3 reads CASSVAGREGTEAFF. The CDR3 nucleotides are TGTGCCAGCAGCGTAGCGGGCAGGGAAGGTACTGAAGCTTTCTTT.

In DNA form, the CDR3 reads TGTGCCAGCAGCTTAGCGCGGACAGAAGAAGGCGGGGAGCTGTTTTTT. Translating it yields CASSLARTEEGGELFF. The rearrangement joins TRBV7-6 to TRBJ2-2; possible D gene TRBD1, 6 bases. Per the germline V gene, CDR1 is SGHVS and CDR2 is FNYEAQ. The CDR3 extends over 16 amino acids. V gave up 0 bases and J gave up 7 bases, with 15 bases separating them. The full variable domain, its missing parts supplied by reference TRBV7-6 and TRBJ2-2, is GAGVSQSPRYKVTKRGQDVALRCDPISGHVSLYWYRQALGQGPEFLTYFNYEAQQDKSGLPNDRFSAERPEGSISTLTIQRTEQRDSAMYRCASSLARTEEGGELFFGEGSRLTVL.

The chain couples TRBV29-1 to TRBJ2-1; D call uncertain. Germline lookup yields CDR1 SQVTM and CDR2 ANQGSEA. The CDR3 is 11 amino acids. Trimming took off 4 bases at V and 9 bases at J, with 10 bases between the two ends. The CDR3 is CSVAPSFEQFF. The CDR3 nucleotides are TGCAGCGTTGCCCCTTCCTTTGAGCAGTTCTTC.

The rearrangement joins TRBV6-5 to TRBJ2-1; 7 bases match TRBD2. Germline CDR1 and CDR2: MNHEY and SVGAGI. J gave up 5 bases and V 6 bases, and 7 bases lay outside the gene matches. The CDR3 spans 14 residues. As DNA, the CDR3 is TGTGCCAGCAGCTCTAGCGGAGATAACAATGAGCAGTTCTTC. Protein product: CASSSSGDNNEQFF.

A single count supports this clone. The chain links TRBV18 to TRBJ1-1, with 9 bases identical to TRBD1. The junction had 10 bases not matched to a gene; V was cut back by 10 bases and J by 4 bases. CDR3 size: 14 residues. Germline CDR1 and CDR2: KGHSH and LQKENI. The CDR3 DNA follows: TGTGCCAACTCTCCCGGGACAGGGACCACTGAAGCTTTCTTT. Translating gives CANSPGTGTTEAFF.

This clone is a singleton in its sample. This chain links TRBV4-2 with TRBJ2-7; no firm D call. The CDR3 sequence is 16 residues long. The V gene's germline CDR1 is LGHNA and CDR2 YNFKEQ. Between the trimmed V and J ends, which lost 1 base and 0 bases, there was a span of 13 bases. The CDR3 spells CASSQAVSAGSYEQYF. The CDR3 nucleotides read TGTGCCAGCAGCCAAGCTGTCTCGGCAGGCTCCTACGAGCAGTACTTC.

The rearrangement joins TRBV7-2 to TRBJ2-1; 8 bases agree with TRBD2. The CDR3 loop spans 17 amino acids. Germline loops: CDR1 SGHTA, CDR2 FQGNSA. V was clipped by 5 bases and J by 3 bases; unmatched bases: 12. The CDR3 region has the DNA TGTGCCAGCAGCGTTAATAGCGGGGAGAGCCTCTACAATGAGCAGTTCTTC. As protein: CASSVNSGESLYNEQFF. The full variable domain, in which reference TRBV7-2 and TRBJ2-1 provide the parts outside the CDR3, is GAGVSQSPSNKVTEKGKDVELRCDPISGHTALYWYRQSLGQGLEFLIYFQGNSAPDKSGLPSDRFSAERTGGSVSTLTIQRTQQEDSAVYLCASSVNSGESLYNEQFFGPGTRLTVL.

The chain has TRBV24-1 and TRBJ2-1; possible D gene TRBD1, 5 bases. The CDR3 has 15 residues. Germline-derived CDR1 and CDR2 are KGHDR and SFDVKD. Trimming left V 3 bases short and J 6 bases short, with 14 bases between. The CDR3 DNA sequence: TGTGCCACCAGTGATCTAGACAGCAAAAGCAATGAGCAGTTCTTC. It encodes CATSDLDSKSNEQFF.

The V call is TRBV2, the J call TRBJ1-1; TRBD1 matches at 7 bases. CDR1 and CDR2 from the germline V gene are SNHLY and FYNNEI. V lost 6 bases, J lost 3 bases, and 4 bases stayed unmatched. The CDR3 loop spans 13 amino acids. The chain's CDR3 is CASSFTGDTEAFF. The CDR3 DNA follows: TGTGCCAGCAGCTTTACAGGGGACACTGAAGCTTTCTTT.

This chain joins TRBV28 and TRBJ1-6; D possibly corresponds to TRBD1 (5 bases). The CDR3 is 15 residues long. Germline CDR1 and CDR2: MDHEN and SYDVKM. Trimming removed 6 bases at V and 8 bases at J, with 17 bases between. CDR3 in amino acids: CASSSPDRLYSPLHF. The CDR3 nucleotides are TGTGCCAGCAGCTCGCCTGACAGATTGTATTCACCCCTCCACTTT.

The count of this clone is one. The chain has TRBV6-5 and TRBJ1-2; weak D call: TRBD1 (6 bases). The CDR3 spans 14 residues. CDR1 is MNHEY, CDR2 SVGAGI, per germline. Trimming took off 6 bases at V and 8 bases at J, with 19 bases between the two ends. The CDR3 protein is CASSRDTGLVGYTF. Written as DNA, the CDR3 is TGTGCCAGCAGCCGGGACACGGGGCTGGTCGGCTACACCTTC.

This sequence joins TRBV7-2 and TRBJ2-1, with 13 bases matching TRBD2. The CDR3 is 16 amino acids. Looked up from germline, CDR1 is SGHTA and CDR2 is FQGNSA. V lost 2 bases, J lost 7 bases, and 5 bases stayed unmatched. CDR3 DNA sequence: TGTGCCAGCAGCTTATCCTTGACTAGCGGGAGGAATGAGCAGTTCTTC. This gives the protein CASSLSLTSGRNEQFF.

This clone has a single count. The V gene is TRBV5-1, the J gene TRBJ2-3, with D possibly being TRBD2 (6 bases). CDR3 length: 15 residues. Per the germline V gene, CDR1 is SGHRS and CDR2 is YFSETQ. The V gene lost 4 bases and the J gene lost 10 bases, with 22 bases spanning the gap. CDR3 region: CASSPDIGSGGAQYF. The CDR3 region has the DNA TGCGCCAGCAGCCCGGATATTGGTAGCGGAGGAGCGCAGTATTTT.

The chain joins TRBV27 to TRBJ2-1; 14 nucleotides align to TRBD2. V shed 6 bases and J 10 bases; nucleotides not matched to a gene: 11. There are 16 residues in the CDR3. Per the germline V gene, CDR1 is MNHEY and CDR2 is SMNVEV (reference sequence). The CDR3 DNA sequence: TGTGCCAGCAGCCCAATGGGACTAGCGGGGGTGGGGGAGCAGTTCTTC. This translates into CASSPMGLAGVGEQFF.

The CDR3 loop is CASSFGILKRERNYGYTF. The DNA of the CDR3 is TGTGCCAGCAGCTTCGGGATTTTAAAAAGGGAACGGAACTATGGCTACACCTTC. The chain employs TRBV13 and TRBJ1-2; D is unclear. This CDR3 is built from 18 residues. Germline V gene lookup returns CDR1 PRHDT and CDR2 FYEKMQ (reference sequence). V was clipped by 3 bases and J by 2 bases, with 22 bases between them.

This clone appeared a single time. This chain connects TRBV30 to TRBJ1-4; 8 nucleotides line up with TRBD1. The V segment lost 3 bases and the J segment 6 bases; nucleotides outside the gene matches: 9. The V gene's germline CDR1 is GTSNPN and CDR2 SVGIG (reference sequence). This CDR3 is built from 15 residues. CDR3 amino acids: CAWSPRTGYYEKLFF. The CDR3, as DNA: TGTGCCTGGAGCCCCCGGACAGGGTATTATGAAAAACTGTTTTTT.

The CDR3 sequence: CASSPLRTGSTDTQYF. The CDR3 DNA reads TGTGCCAGCTCACCCCTTCGGACAGGGAGCACAGATACGCAGTATTTT. The J gene is TRBJ2-3, the V gene TRBV18; 8 bases are shared with TRBD1. Germline assignment: CDR1 KGHSH and CDR2 LQKENI. Trimming removed 3 bases from V and 0 bases from J; junction bases left unmatched: 5. The CDR3 has 16 residues.

The chain is built from TRBV28 and TRBJ1-5; D is possibly TRBD1 (6 bases). Germline-derived CDR1 and CDR2 are MDHEN and SYDVKM. Trimming took off 7 bases at V and 1 base at J, with 14 bases between the two ends. CDR3 length equals 15 residues. The CDR3 reads CASTQADRSNQPQHF. CDR3 bases: TGTGCCAGCACCCAGGCCGACAGGAGCAATCAGCCCCAGCATTTT.

The rearrangement uses TRBV19 and TRBJ1-6, with unresolved D. This CDR3 is built from 15 residues. V was shortened by 5 bases and J by 7 bases, with 15 bases between the two germline ends. CDR1 LNHDA and CDR2 SQIVND come from the germline V gene (reference sequence). As DNA, the CDR3 is TGTGCCAGTAGTGCGGGCGGACGAAAAAATTCACCCCTCCACTTT. Translating gives CASSAGGRKNSPLHF.

The chain carries TRBV15 and TRBJ1-2; D uncertain. The CDR3 contains 16 residues. The V end lost 3 bases, the J end lost 6 bases, and 20 bases lay between the germline ends. The germline V gene encodes CDR1 LNHNV and CDR2 YYDKDF (reference sequence). CDR3 loop: CATSRSRGRIGDGYTF. For the CDR3, the DNA is TGTGCCACCAGCAGGTCTCGCGGGCGGATTGGAGATGGCTACACCTTC.

The chain recombines TRBV7-7 with TRBJ2-1; D uncertain. The V gene's germline CDR1 is SSHAT and CDR2 FNYEAQ (reference sequence). The CDR3 loop spans 15 amino acids. V lost 5 bases and J 2 bases, leaving 13 bases between the germline ends. CDR3 residues: CASSRLPLTYNEQFF. The CDR3 DNA is TGTGCCAGCAGCCGACTCCCCCTTACCTACAATGAGCAGTTCTTC.

The chain employs TRBV11-1 and TRBJ2-4; possibly TRBD1 for D (6 bases). CDR3 size: 14 residues. CDR1 and CDR2 (germline): SGHAT, FQDESV (reference sequence). Trimming left V 2 bases short and J 5 bases short, with 10 bases between. The CDR3 DNA follows: TGTGCCAGCAGCTTATCTCCAGGGGAAAACATTCAGTACTTC. It codes for CASSLSPGENIQYF.

The rearrangement uses TRBV29-1 and TRBJ2-3; 10 nucleotides agree with TRBD2. Trimming at V came to 4 bases and at J to 4 bases, leaving 14 bases not matched to a gene. Germline CDR1 SQVTM, CDR2 ANQGSEA. The CDR3 runs to 17 residues. Written as DNA, the CDR3 is TGCAGCGTTGGGAGTGGGCTGTCCGGGACTAGCGCAGATACGCAGTATTTT. This gives the protein CSVGSGLSGTSADTQYF.

This chain connects TRBV19 to TRBJ1-2; D not certain. Between the trimmed V and J ends, which lost 3 bases and 0 bases, there was a span of 11 bases. The germline V gene has CDR1 LNHDA and CDR2 SQIVND (reference sequence). The CDR3 spans 15 residues. This CDR3 reads CASSITDTANYGYTF. The DNA for the CDR3 is TGTGCCAGTAGTATTACCGACACAGCTAACTATGGCTACACCTTC.